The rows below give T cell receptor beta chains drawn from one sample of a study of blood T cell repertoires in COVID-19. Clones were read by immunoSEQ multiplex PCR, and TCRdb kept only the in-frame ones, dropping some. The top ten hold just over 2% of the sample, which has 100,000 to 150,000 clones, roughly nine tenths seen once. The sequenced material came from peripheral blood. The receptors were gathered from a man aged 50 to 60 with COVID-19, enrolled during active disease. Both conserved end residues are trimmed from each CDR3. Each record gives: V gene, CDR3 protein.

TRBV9	ASSSSSGRRGGELF
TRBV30	AWGGLAAQETQY
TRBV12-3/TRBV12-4	ASSPSHEQY
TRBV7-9	ASSFLQTQETQY
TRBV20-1	SASPPGHRSYNEQF
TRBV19	ASSPRTGRRELF
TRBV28	ASSSTGAVNEKLF
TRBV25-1	ASSDLQGPETQY
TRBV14	ASSRGQGHGYT
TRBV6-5	ASTTLQAYEQY
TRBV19	ASSSMTGGTYEQY
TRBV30	AWSRGPETQY
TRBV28	AIRTGEDGQY
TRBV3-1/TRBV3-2	ASSQAAGGNEQF
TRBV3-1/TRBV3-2	ASSQKGWEGQPQH
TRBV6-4	ASSDSLRETDTQY
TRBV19	ASSPTGVSNTDTQY
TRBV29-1	SVEESGDEQF
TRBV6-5	ASSSANTQY
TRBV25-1	ASSDTQGAYETQY
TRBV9	ASSETGTSGWDEQF
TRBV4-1	ASSQEGRGGAGGGTGELF
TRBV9	ASSVAGILQETQY
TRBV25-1	AKLMTGNYEQY
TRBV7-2	ASSLLTGSYNEQF
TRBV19	ASKPRGQGEKKLF
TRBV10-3	AISERDRNSPLH
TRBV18	ASSRTGGRDTEAF
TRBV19	ASTLLGQGINVLT
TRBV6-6	ASSLSGRQETQY
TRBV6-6	ASISDRETDTQY